This entry concerns a single T cell receptor (beta chain). The data were produced by immunoSEQ multiplex PCR, yet TCRdb's version contains in-frame clones alone and is incomplete. The repertoire holds 130,000 to 150,000 clones, with over 75% as singletons. This entry comes from a study of blood T cell repertoires in COVID-19. CDR3 length: 16 amino acids. Trimming pared 6 bases from V and 3 bases from J, leaving 18 bases between. The germline CDR1 and CDR2 sequences are SNHLY and FYNNEI. The material sequenced was peripheral blood. This TCR derives from a man aged 65-85 years with acute or convalescent COVID-19. This rearrangement joins TRBV2 to TRBJ1-5; D is possibly TRBD1 (6 bases). The CDR3 protein is CASRSRPQGNNQPQHF. The CDR3 region has the DNA TGTGCCAGCAGATCCCGCCCACAGGGAAACAATCAGCCCCAGCATTTT.